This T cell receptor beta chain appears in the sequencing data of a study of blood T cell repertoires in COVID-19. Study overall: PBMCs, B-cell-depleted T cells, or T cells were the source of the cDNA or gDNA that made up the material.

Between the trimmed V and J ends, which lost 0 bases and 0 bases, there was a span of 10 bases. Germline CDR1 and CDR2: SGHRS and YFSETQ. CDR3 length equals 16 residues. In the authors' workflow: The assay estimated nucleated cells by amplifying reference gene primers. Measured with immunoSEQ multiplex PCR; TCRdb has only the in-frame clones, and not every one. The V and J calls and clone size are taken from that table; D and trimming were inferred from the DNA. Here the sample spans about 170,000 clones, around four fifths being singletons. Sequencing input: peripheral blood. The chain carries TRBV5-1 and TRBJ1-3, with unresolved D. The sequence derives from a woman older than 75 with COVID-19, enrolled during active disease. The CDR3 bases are TGCGCCAGCAGCTTGGCCTCGGCTAGCTCTGGAAACACCATATATTTT. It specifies CASSLASASSGNTIYF.